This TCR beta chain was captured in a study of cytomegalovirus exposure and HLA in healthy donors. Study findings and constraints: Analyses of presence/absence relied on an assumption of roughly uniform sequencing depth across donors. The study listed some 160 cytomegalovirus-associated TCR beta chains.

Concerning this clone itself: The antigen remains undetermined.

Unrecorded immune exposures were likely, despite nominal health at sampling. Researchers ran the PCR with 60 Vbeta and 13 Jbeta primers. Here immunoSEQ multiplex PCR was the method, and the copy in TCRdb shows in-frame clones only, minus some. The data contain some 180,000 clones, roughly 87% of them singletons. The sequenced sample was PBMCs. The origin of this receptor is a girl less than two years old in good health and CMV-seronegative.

The DNA of the CDR3 is TGTGCCAGCAGACGATTAGACAGGGAGATTGGTGGCTACACCTTC. Protein sequence: CASRRLDREIGGYTF. The V call is TRBV7-2, the J call TRBJ1-2; 7 nucleotides agree with TRBD1. Germline values: CDR1 SGHTA, CDR2 FQGNSA. V trimming: 6 bases; J trimming: 7 bases; junction bases outside the gene matches: 14. The CDR3 length is 15 residues.